This TCR beta chain emerged from a study of blood T cell repertoires in COVID-19. On the study more broadly: From the United States, Italy and Spain came samples of acute and convalescent COVID-19.

This CDR3 comprises 13 residues. The germline V gene encodes CDR1 SGHDT and CDR2 YYEEEE. Deletions cut 0 bases from V and 2 bases from J, with 5 bases between. Sequencing used immunoSEQ multiplex PCR; TCRdb keeps in-frame clones, though not all of them. The table lists fewer than 100,000 clones, around nine tenths of them singletons. Sequencing was carried out using peripheral blood. The clonotype originates from a man aged 50-59 years with acute or convalescent COVID-19. This chain uses TRBV5-6 with TRBJ1-1, with D hard to call. DNA of the CDR3: TGTGCCAGCAGCTTGGTTAGAAACACTGAAGCTTTCTTT. Amino acid sequence: CASSLVRNTEAFF.